This TCR beta chain was sequenced in a study of cytomegalovirus exposure and HLA in healthy donors. Study details: Around 85 million unique TCR sequences came from HLA-typed donors in an early release.

As to this clone: The target antigen is unknown.

PCR employed 60 Vbeta and 13 Jbeta primers. The assay was immunoSEQ multiplex PCR, and TCRdb's table has in-frame clones only and misses some. The repertoire table contains fewer than 85,000 clones. The CDR3 spans 14 residues. V lost 0 bases and J lost 7, with 10 bases in between. Per germline, CDR1 MNHEY and CDR2 SVGAGI. Points from the study as a whole: A later analysis reportedly found that, within productive TCRs, an Asian-associated ancestry cluster had fewer N-insertions than the mean observed across the roughly 690 donors. Indistinguishable V segments, including TRBV6-2 and TRBV6-3, were excluded.

This receptor was obtained from a man younger than 40 in good health and CMV-seronegative. The chain uses TRBV6-5 and TRBJ1-5; D not resolved. Material for sequencing was PBMCs. This CDR3 reads CASSYSAGRQPQHF. CDR3 coding DNA: TGTGCCAGCAGTTACTCAGCCGGGAGGCAGCCCCAGCATTTT.